These T cell receptor beta chains were read from a single sample in a study of T cells after yellow fever vaccination. TCRdb ran MiXCR on the 5' RACE reads and lists one entry per CDR3 protein. The profile shows some 500,000 distinct CDR3 sequences, approximately 13% of them singletons. This specimen consisted of PBMCs, obtained on the day of the yellow fever booster vaccination. Receptor source: a man aged 25-40 years who received the YFV17D yellow fever vaccine. The CDR3 runs from the conserved cysteine through the conserved F or W. Each record gives: V gene, clone size, J gene, D gene, CDR3 protein, CDR3 DNA. The D gene is left open where the match is weak. Clone size appears in some rows only: once, few, many, or a class for an expanded clone.

TRBV5-8,-,TRBJ1-1,-,CASTASRLSNTEAFF,TGTGCCAGCACCGCCAGCAGGTTATCAAACACTGAAGCTTTCTTT
TRBV7-8,-,TRBJ2-5,TRBD2,CASSFGTSGRLETQYF,TGTGCCAGCAGCTTCGGGACTAGCGGGAGGTTGGAGACCCAGTACTTC
TRBV7-9,-,TRBJ2-7,-,CASSLQSLATYEQYF,TGTGCCAGCAGCTTACAATCTCTAGCTACCTACGAGCAGTACTTC
TRBV5-1,-,TRBJ2-7,TRBD2,CASSLGGSGVPYEQYF,TGCGCCAGCAGCTTGGGGGGTAGCGGGGTCCCCTACGAGCAGTACTTC
TRBV7-2,few,TRBJ2-3,-,CASSGRGPEDTQYF,TGTGCCAGCAGTGGCCGGGGACCAGAGGATACGCAGTATTTT
TRBV20-1,-,TRBJ2-2,-,CSASPGTSTGELFF,TGCAGTGCTAGTCCCGGGACATCCACCGGGGAGCTGTTTTTT
TRBV20-1,-,TRBJ2-1,-,CSANEWESSHEQFF,TGCAGTGCCAACGAGTGGGAGTCAAGTCATGAGCAGTTCTTC
TRBV9,-,TRBJ2-1,TRBD2,CASSVTPTPSRGDNEQFF,TGTGCCAGCAGCGTAACCCCGACACCATCTCGGGGGGACAATGAGCAGTTCTTC
TRBV5-4,-,TRBJ2-2,TRBD1,CASSDRGGIGELFF,TGTGCCAGCAGCGACAGGGGGGGAATCGGGGAGCTGTTTTTT
TRBV2,few,TRBJ2-7,TRBD1,CASSDLDRDSYEQYF,TGTGCCAGCAGTGATCTGGACAGGGACTCCTACGAGCAGTACTTC
TRBV20-1,-,TRBJ2-3,TRBD2,CSATTSGNTDTQYF,TGCAGTGCTACGACTAGCGGAAACACAGATACGCAGTATTTT
TRBV20-1,-,TRBJ2-2,-,CSARDLRTGELFF,TGCAGTGCTAGAGATCTGCGGACCGGGGAGCTGTTTTTT
TRBV30,few,TRBJ2-1,-,CAWSVIYNEQFF,TGTGCCTGGAGTGTAATCTACAATGAGCAGTTCTTC
TRBV11-2,few,TRBJ2-1,TRBD2,CASSPTSGIYLRSNEQFF,TGTGCCAGCAGCCCGACTAGCGGGATATACTTACGTAGCAATGAGCAGTTCTTC
TRBV5-1,few,TRBJ2-5,TRBD1,CASSPGQGNQETQYF,TGCGCCAGCAGCCCGGGACAGGGGAATCAGGAGACCCAGTACTTC
TRBV7-2,few,TRBJ1-4,-,CASSLGRDEKLFF,TGTGCCAGCAGCTTGGGGAGGGATGAAAAACTGTTTTTT
TRBV20-1,-,TRBJ2-7,TRBD1,CSARRGTATYEQYF,TGCAGTGCTCGCAGGGGGACGGCAACCTACGAGCAGTACTTC
TRBV12-3/TRBV12-4,few,TRBJ2-3,-,CASSQTAGDDTQYF,TGTGCCAGCAGCCAAACAGCCGGGGATGATACGCAGTATTTT
TRBV21-1,few,TRBJ1-1,-,CASIGRVAFF,TGTGCCAGCATAGGAAGGGTCGCTTTCTTT
TRBV9,-,TRBJ2-2,-,CASSVEVLGPGELFF,TGTGCCAGCAGCGTAGAGGTACTCGGACCGGGGGAGCTGTTTTTT
TRBV12-3/TRBV12-4,-,TRBJ2-7,-,CASTLDMTYEQYF,TGTGCCAGCACCCTGGACATGACCTACGAGCAGTACTTC
TRBV27,few,TRBJ2-1,TRBD2,CASSPPGRAKTNEQFF,TGTGCCAGCAGTCCCCCGGGGAGGGCGAAAACCAATGAGCAGTTCTTC
TRBV28,few,TRBJ2-5,-,CASSLVGSKGAQYF,TGTGCCAGCAGTTTGGTGGGTTCCAAAGGGGCCCAGTACTTC
TRBV7-9,-,TRBJ2-2,TRBD2,CASSPVAGPYGELFF,TGTGCCAGCAGCCCAGTAGCGGGACCCTACGGGGAGCTGTTTTTT
TRBV28,-,TRBJ2-7,TRBD2,CASSFLGVAGPGEQYF,TGTGCCAGCAGTTTCCTGGGAGTAGCGGGGCCCGGGGAGCAGTACTTC
TRBV5-6,few,TRBJ1-1,TRBD1,CASSLDRGWVTEAFF,TGTGCCAGCAGCCTGGACAGGGGATGGGTCACTGAAGCTTTCTTT
TRBV11-2,many,TRBJ2-2,-,CASSLMGMDGELFF,TGTGCCAGCAGCTTAATGGGGATGGACGGGGAGCTGTTTTTT
TRBV6-5,few,TRBJ2-2,-,CASSYRGSGTGELFF,TGTGCCAGCAGTTACCGTGGGAGTGGTACCGGGGAGCTGTTTTTT
TRBV19,-,TRBJ1-1,-,CASSTSLRANTEAFF,TGTGCCAGTAGTACGTCTTTGAGAGCTAACACTGAAGCTTTCTTT
TRBV5-6,many,TRBJ1-2,-,CASSPLGREGAEGYTF,TGTGCCAGCAGCCCCCTGGGCCGGGAGGGCGCGGAAGGCTACACCTTC
TRBV29-1,few,TRBJ1-2,TRBD1,CSVEDRTGPSYGYTF,TGCAGCGTTGAAGACCGGACAGGGCCAAGCTATGGCTACACCTTC
TRBV12-3/TRBV12-4,few,TRBJ2-5,TRBD1,CASSYKSRDRGQETQYF,TGTGCCAGCAGCTACAAATCCCGGGACAGGGGTCAAGAGACCCAGTACTTC
TRBV20-1,once,TRBJ2-7,-,CSAKQASYEQYF,TGCAGTGCTAAGCAAGCCTCCTACGAGCAGTACTTC
TRBV4-3,few,TRBJ2-5,-,CASSQVYGPANQETQYF,TGCGCCAGCAGCCAAGTGTACGGTCCAGCAAACCAAGAGACCCAGTACTTC
TRBV5-6,few,TRBJ1-3,-,CASSLATFSGNTIYF,TGTGCCAGCAGCTTGGCGACATTCTCTGGAAACACCATATATTTT
TRBV12-3/TRBV12-4,few,TRBJ2-1,TRBD1,CASRIQGAGDNEQFF,TGTGCCAGCAGAATACAGGGGGCTGGGGACAATGAGCAGTTCTTC
TRBV15,-,TRBJ1-5,-,CATSRVSGTRLGQPQHF,TGTGCCACCAGCAGGGTTTCCGGGACACGACTAGGACAGCCCCAGCATTTT
TRBV30,-,TRBJ2-7,-,CAWSPPDKVQYF,TGTGCCTGGAGTCCCCCTGACAAGGTGCAGTACTTC
TRBV20-1,many,TRBJ1-1,-,CSALGHMNTEAFF,TGCAGTGCTCTTGGTCACATGAACACTGAAGCTTTCTTT
TRBV6-1,few,TRBJ2-7,-,CASSKLAGGPSSYEQYF,TGTGCCAGCAGTAAATTGGCCGGGGGGCCCTCATCCTACGAGCAGTACTTC
TRBV4-2,-,TRBJ2-7,TRBD2,CASSQDPSGRGYEQYF,TGTGCCAGCAGCCAAGACCCTAGCGGGCGAGGCTACGAGCAGTACTTC
TRBV29-1,few,TRBJ1-3,-,CSVGDLGWNTIYF,TGCAGCGTTGGGGACCTAGGGTGGAACACCATATATTTT